These 9 T cell receptor beta chains were all obtained from the same sample, sequenced in a study of response to subunit inactivated influenza vaccine. In TCRdb, the RT-PCR reads were re-called with MiXCR into one record per CDR3 protein. In the table there are approximately 170,000 distinct CDR3 sequences, about 12% of which are singletons. In addition, the sample was reused for a study of T cells expressing NK-cell markers. From that paper: For TCR beta, cDNA was produced by 5'RACE template switching with UMIs.

The sequencing here drew on CD8+ T cells sorted from PBMCs, taken 11 to 12 days after vaccination. Source of these receptors: a man aged 45 to 65 who received an inactivated influenza vaccine.

This clonotype was counted between two and nine times. J is TRBJ2-1 and V is TRBV7-9; no clear D gene. The germline V and J ends were trimmed by 5 bases and 3 bases, with 14 bases remaining between them. The CDR3 consists of 15 residues. Per the germline V gene, CDR1 is SEHNR and CDR2 is FQNEAQ (reference sequence). CDR3 sequence (DNA): TGTGCCAGCAGCCCTGCCAAGGGTATCTACAATGAGCAGTTCTTC. Amino acids: CASSPAKGIYNEQFF.

CDR3 nucleotides: TGTGCCAGCACTCCTACGGGGTCTAGGAACACCGGGGAGCTGTTTTTT. Protein: CASTPTGSRNTGELFF. The rearrangement uses TRBV6-2 or TRBV6-3 and TRBJ2-2; D might be TRBD2 (5 bases). Trimming left V 7 bases short and J 1 base short, with 16 bases between. CDR3 length: 16 residues. Germline V CDR1 and CDR2: MNHEY, SVGEGT.

The rearrangement joins TRBV6-5 to TRBJ1-2; 11 bases agree with TRBD1. CDR1 and CDR2 (germline): MNHEY, SVGAGI. This CDR3 spans 16 amino acids. J was trimmed by 6 bases and V by 0 bases; bases with no gene match: 6. The chain's CDR3 is CASSYSRDRGEDGYTF. For the CDR3, the DNA is TGTGCCAGCAGTTACTCACGGGACAGGGGGGAGGATGGCTACACCTTC.

This clonotype was counted between two and nine times. The rearrangement links TRBV4-1 to TRBJ2-1, with 9 positions matching TRBD2. The J segment lost 7 bases and the V segment lost 2 bases, leaving 18 bases of the junction unmatched. Germline V gene sequence: CDR1 MGHRA, CDR2 YSYEKL. CDR3 length: 19 residues. The CDR3 region is CASSQRSGDLGLARNEQFF. Here the CDR3 DNA reads TGCGCCAGCAGCCAAAGGTCGGGGGACTTGGGACTAGCTAGGAATGAGCAGTTCTTC.

This clonotype was seen only a few times. The chain joins TRBV12-3 or TRBV12-4 to TRBJ2-3, with 14 bases lining up with TRBD2. After removal of 6 bases from V and 3 bases from J, the junction contained 11 bases not matched to a gene. The CDR3 sequence is 18 residues long. The CDR3 DNA sequence: TGTGCCAGCAGCTCAGGGACTAGCGGGAGTGGTGGGACAGATACGCAGTATTTT. Protein: CASSSGTSGSGGTDTQYF.

This clonotype was recorded many times. The chain recombines TRBV11-2 with TRBJ2-3; D is undetermined. Trimming took 5 bases from V and 4 from J, leaving 10 bases between them. The CDR3 length is 13 residues. Germline CDR1 and CDR2: SGHAT and FQNNGV. DNA of the CDR3: TGTGCCAGCAGCACTACTTTGTCAGATACGCAGTATTTT. Its protein is CASSTTLSDTQYF.

The sample holds a few counts of this clonotype. This chain connects TRBV25-1 to TRBJ2-2, with D perhaps assigned TRBD1 or TRBD2 (6 bases each). Germline CDR1 is MGHDK and CDR2 is SYGVNS. The CDR3 spans 16 residues. V was trimmed by 1 base and J by 2 bases, leaving 11 bases between them. DNA of the CDR3: TGTGCCAGCAGTGAATTCACCGGGGGCAACACCGGGGAGCTGTTTTTT. This encodes CASSEFTGGNTGELFF.

The gene calls are TRBV28 and TRBJ2-7, with 10 bases identical to TRBD1. The V and J ends lost 1 base and 3 bases, in that order; junction bases with no gene match: 9. Germline V gives CDR1 MDHEN, CDR2 SYDVKM. This CDR3 has 17 amino acids. CDR3 nucleotides: TGTGCCAGCAGTTTATCCCTCCCCCGGGACAGGGGCTACGAGCAGTACTTC. It translates to CASSLSLPRDRGYEQYF.

Many counts were recorded for this clonotype. The chain uses TRBV2 and TRBJ2-3; D may be TRBD2 (6 bases). This CDR3 comprises 15 residues. The V gene's germline CDR1 is SNHLY and CDR2 FYNNEI. V lost 7 bases and J 0 bases, leaving 14 bases between the germline ends. The chain's CDR3 is CASNLASISTDTQYF. The CDR3 DNA sequence: TGTGCCAGCAACCTAGCGTCTATTAGCACAGATACGCAGTATTTT.